One and the same sample provided the 24 T cell receptor beta chains below, sequenced in a study of cytomegalovirus exposure and HLA in healthy donors. 13 Jbeta primers and 60 Vbeta primers were used for the PCR. Clones were sequenced by immunoSEQ multiplex PCR, and TCRdb holds only the in-frame ones, with some missing. The repertoire table contains some 160,000 clones. Sequencing was performed on PBMCs. The receptors derive from a young man in good health and CMV-seronegative.

This rearrangement joins TRBV5-4 to TRBJ1-1; D uncertain. Trimming left V 0 bases short and J 2 bases short, with 5 bases between. Germline lookup yields CDR1 SGHNT and CDR2 YYREEE (reference sequence). The CDR3 runs 13 residues. The CDR3 spells CASSLASNTEAFF. The CDR3 DNA is TGTGCCAGCAGCTTGGCCAGTAACACTGAAGCTTTCTTT.

The chain recombines TRBV2 with TRBJ1-3, with D unclear. The CDR3 runs to 13 residues. Germline V gives CDR1 SNHLY, CDR2 FYNNEI. Trimming took off 6 bases at V and 9 bases at J, with 15 bases between the two ends. The CDR3 loop reads CASRGEHQGTIYF. The CDR3 DNA is TGTGCCAGCAGGGGAGAACATCAAGGCACCATATATTTT.

This chain joins TRBV27 and TRBJ1-6; D is possibly TRBD1 (6 bases). The CDR3 sequence is 14 residues long. Trimming left V 3 bases short and J 14 bases short, with 17 bases between. Germline CDR1 is MNHEY and CDR2 is SMNVEV (reference sequence). The CDR3 reads CASSFHREVRTLHF. The CDR3 bases are TGTGCCAGCAGTTTCCACAGGGAAGTTAGGACCCTCCACTTT.

V gene TRBV28 combines with J gene TRBJ2-7, with 8 bases that match TRBD1. V shed 3 bases, J shed 1 base, and the junction held 5 bases outside the gene matches. Germline loops: CDR1 MDHEN, CDR2 SYDVKM. The CDR3 runs 15 residues. The CDR3 DNA reads TGTGCCAGCAGTTTCGGGGGACAGGCGTCCTACGAGCAGTACTTC. Its protein product is CASSFGGQASYEQYF. Combining the CDR3 with reference TRBV28 and TRBJ2-7 gives the whole variable domain DVKVTQSSRYLVKRTGEKVFLECVQDMDHENMFWYRQDPGLGLRLIYFSYDVKMKEKGDIPEGYSVSREKKERFSLILESASTNQTSMYLCASSFGGQASYEQYFGPGTRLTVT.

This sequence joins TRBV5-1 and TRBJ1-3; 7 nucleotides align to TRBD1. V lost 4 bases and J lost 2; bases outside the gene matches: 6. The CDR3 is 15 amino acids. Germline CDR1 is SGHRS and CDR2 is YFSETQ. This CDR3 is CASSLTGVTGNTIYF. The CDR3 nucleotides are TGCGCCAGCAGCCTAACAGGGGTAACTGGAAACACCATATATTTT.

J is TRBJ1-1 and V is TRBV23-1; the D gene is possibly TRBD1 (5 bases). Being an ORF, TRBV23-1 has a function that is uncertain. V lost 8 bases and J 7 bases, leaving 11 bases between the germline ends. The CDR3 contains 11 residues. The CDR3 DNA reads TGCGCCAGCCCCCTTCAGGGTGAAGCTTTCTTT. This gives the protein CASPLQGEAFF.

The gene calls are TRBV5-4 and TRBJ2-5, with D possibly being TRBD1 (6 bases). Trimming left V 0 bases short and J 1 base short, with 7 bases between. CDR3 length equals 14 residues. Germline loops: CDR1 SGHNT, CDR2 YYREEE (reference sequence). The CDR3 sequence is CASSLVQGQETQYF. CDR3 DNA: TGTGCCAGCAGCTTGGTACAGGGCCAAGAGACCCAGTACTTC.

The CDR3 here is CASRLGGTSGRLHEQYF. CDR3 in DNA: TGTGCCAGCAGACTGGGAGGGACTAGCGGGCGACTCCACGAGCAGTACTTC. The rearrangement uses TRBV7-2 and TRBJ2-7, with 12 bases aligning to TRBD2. Per the germline V gene, CDR1 is SGHTA and CDR2 is FQGNSA. The trim removed 6 bases at V and 5 bases at J, leaving 14 bases unmatched. The CDR3 consists of 17 residues.

The J gene is TRBJ2-3, the V gene TRBV19; TRBD2 matches at 8 bases. V lost 6 bases and J lost 0; bases outside the gene matches: 11. This CDR3 region has 17 residues. CDR1 LNHDA and CDR2 SQIVND come from the germline V gene (reference sequence). CDR3 region: CASSRGGDLGSTDTQYF. CDR3 sequence (DNA): TGTGCCAGTAGCCGGGGGGGGGACTTAGGGAGCACAGATACGCAGTATTTT.

Here the CDR3 DNA reads TGTGCCAGCACCCGGGACAGGGTTGGGCTGTTTTTT. It yields the protein CASTRDRVGLFF. This chain links TRBV5-8 with TRBJ2-2, with 9 positions matching TRBD1. The germline CDR1 and CDR2 sequences are SGHTS and YDEGEE. V trimming: 6 bases; J trimming: 13 bases; junction bases outside the gene matches: 7. CDR3 length: 12 residues.

V is TRBV4-2 and J is TRBJ2-3, with TRBD2 identical over 9 bases. CDR1 and CDR2 (germline): LGHNA, YNFKEQ. This CDR3 region has 14 residues. Trimming at V came to 5 bases and at J to 6 bases, leaving 6 bases not matched to a gene. In nucleotides, the CDR3 is TGTGCCAGCAGCAACCCTAGCGGGATGGATACGCAGTATTTT. Translation gives CASSNPSGMDTQYF.

The rearrangement joins TRBV5-4 to TRBJ2-1, with D maybe TRBD1 (5 bases). Germline CDR1 reads SGHNT; CDR2 reads YYREEE (reference sequence). CDR3 length: 14 amino acids. Trimming removed 0 bases from V and 12 bases from J, with 16 bases in between. The CDR3 here is CASSLVGSQGVQFF. The DNA of the CDR3 is TGTGCCAGCAGCTTGGTCGGGTCTCAGGGTGTGCAGTTCTTC.

The chain has TRBV5-1 and TRBJ1-1; D might be TRBD1 (5 bases). Germline assignment: CDR1 SGHRS and CDR2 YFSETQ. There are 14 residues in the CDR3. V shed 4 bases and J shed 1 base, with 11 bases lying between them. CDR3 sequence reads: CASSTDRPNTEAFF. CDR3 DNA sequence: TGCGCCAGCAGCACTGACAGACCGAACACTGAAGCTTTCTTT.

The rearrangement links TRBV27 to TRBJ2-1, with TRBD2 matching over 10 bases. The V gene's germline CDR1 is MNHEY and CDR2 SMNVEV (reference sequence). With 1 base clipped from V and 10 bases from J, the junction kept 7 bases outside the gene matches. The CDR3 contains 15 residues. The CDR3 coding sequence is TGTGCCAGCAGTTTATGGGCTAGCGGGAGAGGAGAGCAGTTCTTC. The encoded protein is CASSLWASGRGEQFF.

The rearrangement uses TRBV11-3 and TRBJ2-7; 9 nucleotides agree with TRBD1. The V and J ends lost 4 bases and 2 bases, in that order; junction bases with no gene match: 3. The germline CDR1 and CDR2 sequences are SGHNT and YENEEA. There are 14 residues in the CDR3. The CDR3 loop reads CASSSGTGTYEQYF. In DNA form, the CDR3 reads TGTGCCAGCAGCTCCGGGACAGGGACCTACGAGCAGTACTTC.

The chain links TRBV2 to TRBJ1-3, with 11 bases identical to TRBD1. CDR1 and CDR2 from the germline V gene are SNHLY and FYNNEI. The J segment lost 2 bases and the V segment lost 4 bases, leaving 7 bases of the junction unmatched. CDR3 length: 17 residues. The CDR3: CASSVQPGQGAGNTIYF. In DNA, the CDR3 is TGTGCCAGCAGTGTCCAGCCGGGACAGGGGGCTGGAAACACCATATATTTT.

The chain couples TRBV9 to TRBJ1-1; 7 bases agree with TRBD1. V was clipped by 3 bases and J by 0 bases; unmatched bases: 5. Germline V CDR1 and CDR2: SGDLS, YYNGEE. This CDR3 is built from 15 residues. The CDR3 region is CASSGTGTVNTEAFF. DNA of the CDR3: TGTGCCAGCAGCGGAACCGGGACAGTGAACACTGAAGCTTTCTTT.

The chain couples TRBV18 to TRBJ2-1; no firm D call. Germline CDR1 KGHSH, CDR2 LQKENI. Trimming shortened V by 4 bases and J by 4 bases, and 5 bases separated the two germline ends. CDR3 length equals 12 residues. The CDR3 bases are TGTGCCAGCTCACTCAGGTACAATGAGCAGTTCTTC. Translated: CASSLRYNEQFF.

The chain couples TRBV6-8 to TRBJ2-6; no firm D call. The CDR3 covers 19 residues. Germline lookup yields CDR1 MNHGY and CDR2 SAAAGT. Trimming took 0 bases from V and 4 from J, leaving 19 bases between them. CDR3 in DNA: TGTGCCAGCAGTTACTCGCAAGGCCGGCCCAGCGCGGGGGCCAACGTCCTGACTTTC. Translation gives CASSYSQGRPSAGANVLTF.

This chain uses TRBV10-3 with TRBJ1-1; D not resolved. CDR3 length: 12 amino acids. Germline CDR1 ENHRY, CDR2 SYGVKD. The V end lost 6 bases, the J end lost 4 bases, and 9 bases lay between the germline ends. CDR3 sequence: CAISPFGTEAFF. The CDR3 DNA follows: TGTGCCATCAGCCCGTTCGGCACTGAAGCTTTCTTT.

The genes are TRBV6-4 and TRBJ2-1, with 14 nucleotides matching TRBD2. Germline V gives CDR1 MRHNA, CDR2 SNTAGT. V dropped 5 bases and J dropped 8; count of bases not matched to a gene: 5. The CDR3 runs 15 residues. Here the CDR3 reads CASSLGTSGSDEQFF. The CDR3 DNA follows: TGTGCCAGCAGTCTGGGGACTAGCGGGAGCGATGAGCAGTTCTTC.

The CDR3 sequence is CASSLAAVNRGGSYGYTF. CDR3 DNA: TGTGCCAGCAGCTTGGCCGCAGTCAACAGGGGGGGGTCCTATGGCTACACCTTC. The chain employs TRBV5-6 and TRBJ1-2, with 8 bases that match TRBD1. The length of the CDR3 is 18 residues. Germline CDR1 reads SGHDT; CDR2 reads YYEEEE. The V gene end was trimmed by 0 bases and the J gene end by 4 bases; junction bases not matched to a gene: 14.

The V gene is TRBV11-3, the J gene TRBJ2-1; D is possibly TRBD2 (5 bases). Germline V gene sequence: CDR1 SGHNT, CDR2 YENEEA. The CDR3 is made up of 15 amino acids. V was trimmed by 1 base and J by 2 bases, leaving 9 bases between them. The CDR3 DNA reads TGTGCCAGCAGCTTAGGTCGGGGAACCTACAATGAGCAGTTCTTC. Its protein is CASSLGRGTYNEQFF.

J is TRBJ2-1 and V is TRBV4-1; maybe TRBD1 (6 bases). CDR3 length: 15 residues. Trimming pared 0 bases from V and 4 bases from J, leaving 10 bases between. The germline gives CDR1 MGHRA, CDR2 YSYEKL. The DNA of the CDR3 is TGCGCCAGCAGCCAAGATTCGGGACATTACAATGAGCAGTTCTTC. This translates into CASSQDSGHYNEQFF.